This is a list of T cell receptor beta chains from one sample in a study of control samples from healthy donors and cancer patients. TCRdb's table, derived via immunoSEQ multiplex PCR, lists solely in-frame clones and lacks some. The top ten clones hold around 9% of a sample with 100,000 to 150,000 clones, roughly 87% of them seen once. Sample: blood. The source is a middle-aged man in good health. The CDR3 runs from the conserved cysteine through the conserved F or W. A D gene is named only where the DNA matches it firmly. Clone size is shown for a subset of rows, as once, few, many or a class of expanded clone.

d_call j_call v_call cdr3_length clone_size cdr3_aa cdr3_nt
TRBD1 TRBJ1-1 TRBV4-3 14 - CASSLRTGYTEAFF TGCGCCAGCAGTCTTAGGACAGGGTACACTGAAGCTTTCTTT
TRBD1 TRBJ1-1 TRBV4-1 16 - CASSQGIGTDNTEAFF TGCGCCAGCAGCCAAGGAATTGGGACAGACAACACTGAAGCTTTCTTT
- TRBJ2-7 TRBV11-3 16 - CASSPEGGISAYEQYF TGTGCCAGCAGCCCAGAGGGGGGGATAAGCGCCTACGAGCAGTACTTC
TRBD1 TRBJ2-7 TRBV6-5 15 - CASSTLYRGSHEQYF TGTGCCAGCAGTACTTTATACAGGGGCAGCCACGAGCAGTACTTC
TRBD1 TRBJ1-2 TRBV19 15 - CASTPGDRLVYGYTF TGTGCCAGTACTCCGGGGGACAGACTTGTCTATGGCTACACCTTC
TRBD1 TRBJ2-1 TRBV4-3 15 once CASSPNRGTHNEQFF TGCGCCAGCAGCCCGAACAGGGGGACCCACAATGAGCAGTTCTTC
- TRBJ2-5 TRBV4-3 14 - CASSTRAGHETQYF TGCGCCAGCAGCACCCGGGCAGGGCACGAGACCCAGTACTTC
TRBD1 TRBJ2-2 TRBV5-1 16 - CASSFWTGGNTGELFF TGCGCCAGCAGCTTCTGGACAGGGGGGAACACCGGGGAGCTGTTTTTT
- TRBJ2-5 TRBV15 14 once CATGGSGWAETQYF TGTGCCACCGGGGGTTCGGGTTGGGCAGAGACCCAGTACTTC
- TRBJ2-3 TRBV24-1 14 once CATSDLRRGDTQYF TGTGCCACCAGTGATTTAAGGAGGGGCGATACGCAGTATTTT
- TRBJ2-2 TRBV4-3 15 - CASSQDRADTGELFF TGCGCCAGCAGCCAAGACAGGGCCGACACCGGGGAGCTGTTTTTT
- TRBJ2-1 TRBV7-2 11 - CASSPWTEQFF TGTGCCAGCAGCCCCTGGACAGAGCAGTTCTTC
TRBD1 TRBJ1-4 TRBV7-2 19 - CASSLASGQGAHTNEKLFF TGTGCCAGCAGCTTAGCATCGGGACAGGGGGCGCATACTAATGAAAAACTGTTTTTT
TRBD1 TRBJ1-2 TRBV7-2 15 - CASSSNTGTGNGYTF TGTGCCAGCAGCTCAAATACCGGGACAGGGAATGGCTACACCTTC
TRBD1 TRBJ1-6 TRBV27 16 - CASSSGRQGSNSPLHF TGTGCCAGCAGTTCGGGACGACAGGGGAGTAATTCACCCCTCCACTTT
TRBD1 TRBJ2-7 TRBV10-2 13 - CASSSRGHYEQYF TGCGCCAGCAGTAGCAGGGGGCACTACGAGCAGTACTTC
- TRBJ1-5 TRBV18 14 - CASSPPSGTEPQHF TGTGCCAGCTCACCACCTAGCGGGACCGAGCCCCAGCATTTT
- TRBJ1-1 TRBV4-1 14 - CASRGMTLNTEAFF TGCGCCAGCAGGGGTATGACACTGAACACTGAAGCTTTCTTT
TRBD2 TRBJ2-5 TRBV9 13 - CASSVVTSGALYF TGTGCCAGCAGCGTAGTGACTAGCGGGGCCCTGTACTTC
TRBD2 TRBJ2-3 TRBV4-1 16 - CASSRLAGGFTDTQYF TGCGCCAGCAGCCGCCTCGCGGGGGGGTTCACAGATACGCAGTATTTT
- TRBJ2-5 TRBV7-2 14 - CASSTGTLQETQYF TGTGCCAGCAGCACCGGGACTTTACAAGAGACCCAGTACTTC
- TRBJ2-2 TRBV7-2 15 few CASSFGSGNTGELFF TGTGCCAGCAGCTTTGGTAGCGGTAACACCGGGGAGCTGTTTTTT
- TRBJ1-4 TRBV9 14 - CASSPGAGDEKLFF TGTGCCAGCAGCCCCGGAGCGGGGGATGAAAAACTGTTTTTT
TRBD2 TRBJ2-3 TRBV30 17 - CAWIPRGTGGPTDTQYF TGTGCCTGGATCCCCCGAGGTACGGGGGGGCCCACAGATACGCAGTATTTT
TRBD1 TRBJ1-2 TRBV5-4 14 - CASSDRGRGYGYTF TGTGCCAGCAGCGACAGGGGGCGAGGCTATGGCTACACCTTC
- TRBJ1-1 TRBV7-7 13 - CASSRGENTEAFF TGTGCCAGCAGCAGGGGCGAGAACACTGAAGCTTTCTTT
- TRBJ2-7 TRBV7-6 12 - CASSTATLEQYF TGTGCCAGCAGCACAGCGACCCTCGAGCAGTACTTC
- TRBJ1-2 TRBV15 17 - CATSRGPFRRPNYGYTF TGTGCCACCAGCAGAGGGCCTTTTAGGAGACCTAACTATGGCTACACCTTC
- TRBJ1-4 TRBV5-3 13 once CARSLRVNEKLFF TGTGCCAGAAGCTTAAGGGTTAATGAAAAACTGTTTTTT
TRBD1 TRBJ1-1 TRBV5-4 14 - CASSDLGQGVVAFF TGTGCCAGCAGCGACCTGGGACAGGGTGTGGTAGCTTTCTTT
TRBD1 TRBJ1-5 TRBV6-1 14 - CASSEAFFGTAQHF TGTGCCAGCAGTGAAGCGTTTTTTGGGACAGCCCAGCATTTT
- TRBJ2-7 TRBV4-2 16 once CASSQEVLISTYEQYF TGTGCCAGCAGCCAAGAGGTGTTAATTTCAACCTACGAGCAGTACTTC
TRBD2 TRBJ2-3 TRBV6-1 21 - CASSEVSDSGARRPPRSTQYF TGTGCCAGCAGTGAAGTATCGGATAGCGGGGCACGAAGACCCCCTCGGAGTACGCAGTATTTT
TRBD1 TRBJ1-6 TRBV18 14 few CASSPTGERSPLHF TGTGCCAGCTCACCGACAGGGGAGAGGTCACCCCTCCACTTT
- TRBJ2-3 TRBV6-2/TRBV6-3 16 - CASSPIGTTSTDTQYF TGTGCCAGCAGCCCGATTGGGACCACCAGCACAGATACGCAGTATTTT
TRBD2 TRBJ2-7 TRBV19 16 - CASSIEPGLATVEQYF TGTGCCAGTAGTATAGAGCCGGGACTAGCTACGGTCGAGCAGTACTTC
- TRBJ1-6 TRBV30 14 - CAWSPPQWGSTLHF TGTGCCTGGAGTCCACCCCAATGGGGTTCGACCCTCCACTTT
- TRBJ1-3 TRBV19 13 - CASGADSGNTIYF TGTGCCAGTGGGGCCGACTCTGGAAACACCATATATTTT
TRBD1 TRBJ1-4 TRBV4-1 16 - CASSRTTGATNEKLFF TGCGCCAGCAGCCGGACTACAGGGGCAACTAATGAAAAACTGTTTTTT
TRBD1 TRBJ1-4 TRBV7-8 14 - CASSRTGLNEKLFF TGTGCCAGCAGCAGGACAGGGCTTAATGAAAAACTGTTTTTT
- TRBJ2-2 TRBV5-6 13 - CASSPGFPGELFF TGTGCCAGCAGCCCGGGGTTCCCCGGGGAGCTGTTTTTT
- TRBJ1-1 TRBV5-5 13 - CASSPTFATEAFF TGTGCCAGCAGCCCAACATTCGCCACTGAAGCTTTCTTT
- TRBJ1-1 TRBV7-3 13 few CASSSSGGTEAFF TGTGCCAGCAGCTCCTCGGGTGGCACTGAAGCTTTCTTT
- TRBJ2-1 TRBV7-2 13 - CASSLARYREQFF TGTGCCAGCAGCTTAGCGCGATACAGGGAGCAGTTCTTC
- TRBJ2-7 TRBV18 12 - CASSLNRVEQYF TGTGCCAGCTCACTAAACAGGGTCGAGCAGTACTTC
TRBD2 TRBJ2-1 TRBV6-6 14 - CASSFSGTINEQFF TGTGCCAGCAGTTTCTCCGGGACTATCAATGAGCAGTTCTTC
- TRBJ1-4 TRBV12-3/TRBV12-4 13 - CASSLRSGDSLFF TGTGCCAGCAGTTTAAGGTCGGGGGACTCACTGTTTTTT